The 18 T cell receptor beta chains below come from one sample, sequenced in a study of T cell changes during pregnancy in multiple sclerosis. Assay used: immunoSEQ multiplex PCR; TCRdb lists only in-frame clones, some missing. The sample consists of about 94,000 clones, 94% of them appearing once. The material was peripheral blood, obtained in the third trimester of pregnancy. The receptors here all came from a female donor with multiple sclerosis, enrolled in a pregnancy study.

V gene TRBV27 combines with J gene TRBJ2-7, with 7 bases aligning to TRBD1. This CDR3 spans 15 amino acids. Germline V gene data show CDR1 as MNHEY and CDR2 as SMNVEV (reference sequence). With V trimmed by 6 bases and J by 2 bases, 10 bases remained unmatched. The CDR3 DNA reads as TGTGCCAGCAGGGACAACAGGGGAACTCCCTACGAGCAGTACTTC. Its protein product is CASRDNRGTPYEQYF.

The rearrangement uses TRBV4-1 and TRBJ1-2; a weak D match, TRBD1 (5 bases). Between the trimmed V and J ends, which lost 1 base and 4 bases, there was a span of 13 bases. The CDR3 runs 15 residues. The germline V gene encodes CDR1 MGHRA and CDR2 YSYEKL. CDR3 sequence reads: CASSQVEGQTYGYTF. The CDR3 nucleotides read TGCGCCAGCAGCCAAGTGGAGGGGCAAACCTATGGCTACACCTTC.

This rearrangement joins TRBV18 to TRBJ2-2, with TRBD1 as a possible D gene (6 bases). Deletions cut 6 bases from V and 5 bases from J, with 13 bases between. CDR3 length: 14 residues. From germline, CDR1 is KGHSH and CDR2 LQKENI. CDR3 protein: CASSSKGGTGELFF. The CDR3 DNA sequence: TGTGCCAGCTCGTCCAAAGGGGGAACCGGGGAGCTGTTTTTT. Complete variable domain (other parts from reference TRBV18 and TRBJ2-2): NAGVMQNPRHLVRRRGQEARLRCSPMKGHSHVYWYRQLPEEGLKFMVYLQKENIIDESGMPKERFSAEFPKEGPSILRIQQVVRGDSAAYFCASSSKGGTGELFFGEGSRLTVL.

The chain uses TRBV13 and TRBJ1-3, with a tentative D call TRBD1 (6 bases). This CDR3 has 17 amino acids. The V and J ends lost 2 bases and 4 bases respectively, with 18 bases between them. Per germline, CDR1 PRHDT and CDR2 FYEKMQ (reference sequence). CDR3: CASSLPWSGVEGNTIYF. CDR3 bases: TGTGCCAGCAGCTTACCCTGGTCAGGGGTGGAGGGAAACACCATATATTTT. Filled out from reference TRBV13 and TRBJ1-3, the complete variable domain reads AAGVIQSPRHLIKEKRETATLKCYPIPRHDTVYWYQQGPGQDPQFLISFYEKMQSDKGSIPDRFSAQQFSDYHSELNMSSLELGDSALYFCASSLPWSGVEGNTIYFGEGSWLTVV.

The chain joins TRBV5-4 to TRBJ2-3; 9 nucleotides agree with TRBD1. The trim removed 4 bases at V and 2 bases at J, leaving 8 bases unmatched. The CDR3 consists of 16 residues. Germline V CDR1 and CDR2: SGHNT, YYREEE (reference sequence). CDR3: CASSRPDRGITDTQYF. CDR3 DNA sequence: TGTGCCAGCAGCCGCCCGGACAGGGGCATCACAGATACGCAGTATTTT.

The chain combines TRBV15 with TRBJ2-1, with D maybe TRBD2 (6 bases). The CDR3 length is 14 residues. The V end lost 3 bases, the J end lost 10 bases, and 16 bases lay between the germline ends. The V gene's germline CDR1 is LNHNV and CDR2 YYDKDF (reference sequence). The chain's CDR3 is CATSRERAAGEQFF. The CDR3 coding sequence is TGTGCCACCAGCAGGGAAAGGGCCGCGGGAGAGCAGTTCTTC.

The V call is TRBV5-1, the J call TRBJ2-7, with 9 bases identical to TRBD2. In germline, CDR1 is SGHRS, CDR2 YFSETQ. V dropped 1 base and J dropped 6; count of bases not matched to a gene: 8. The CDR3 is 15 residues long. Here the CDR3 DNA reads TGCGCCAGCAGCTTGAGTGGCGGGAGGGCCCGCGAGCAGTACTTC. It translates to CASSLSGGRAREQYF. Complete variable domain (other parts from reference TRBV5-1 and TRBJ2-7): KAGVTQTPRYLIKTRGQQVTLSCSPISGHRSVSWYQQTPGQGLQFLFEYFSETQRNKGNFPGRFSGRQFSNSRSEMNVSTLELGDSALYLCASSLSGGRAREQYFGPGTRLTVT.

The CDR3 coding sequence is TGTGCCAGCAGACGCCCGGGACAGGGGAGGGAGCAGTACTTC. It encodes CASRRPGQGREQYF. This sequence joins TRBV6-5 and TRBJ2-7; TRBD1 matches 10 bases. V trimming: 6 bases; J trimming: 7 bases; junction bases outside the gene matches: 9. Germline V lookup: CDR1 MNHEY, CDR2 SVGAGI. The CDR3 sequence is 14 residues long.

The V and J genes are TRBV4-1 and TRBJ2-7; possibly TRBD1 for D (6 bases). Germline V lookup: CDR1 MGHRA, CDR2 YSYEKL. Trimming removed 2 bases from V and 3 bases from J, with 11 bases in between. This CDR3 has 14 residues. CDR3 loop: CASSQSGQFYEQYF. CDR3 nucleotides: TGCGCCAGCAGCCAATCGGGACAATTCTACGAGCAGTACTTC.

V usage is TRBV2 and J usage is TRBJ2-2, with 15 bases that match TRBD2. The V segment lost 4 bases and the J segment 7 bases; nucleotides outside the gene matches: 10. The CDR3 runs 18 residues. Germline CDR1 and CDR2: SNHLY and FYNNEI. The CDR3, as DNA: TGTGCCAGCAGTGTCCAGGGACTAGCGGGAGGACATATCGGGGAGCTGTTTTTT. It yields the protein CASSVQGLAGGHIGELFF.

The genes are TRBV7-2 and TRBJ2-1; maybe TRBD1 (5 bases). Germline loops: CDR1 SGHTA, CDR2 FQGNSA. V shed 1 base and J shed 3 bases, with 10 bases lying between them. The CDR3 consists of 15 residues. CDR3 coding DNA: TGTGCCAGCAGCTTAGGCAGTACAGGCTACAATGAGCAGTTCTTC. It codes for CASSLGSTGYNEQFF.

The gene calls are TRBV30 and TRBJ2-3; 8 nucleotides agree with TRBD1. V was clipped by 4 bases and J by 4 bases; unmatched bases: 7. The CDR3 length is 14 residues. Germline V gene lookup returns CDR1 GTSNPN and CDR2 SVGIG (reference sequence). The DNA for the CDR3 is TGTGCCTGGAAGGCCGGGACAGGTTCAGATACGCAGTATTTT. This translates into CAWKAGTGSDTQYF.

Note on this clone: A junction boundary mismatches the germline segment, possibly from a read error. The gene calls are TRBV5-1 and TRBJ1-2; D is uncertain. Germline values: CDR1 SGHRS, CDR2 YFSETQ. This CDR3 is built from 11 residues. The CDR3 region is CASSSNYGYTF. The CDR3 DNA follows: TGCGCCAGCAGCTCTAATTATGGCTACACCTTC. Complete variable domain (other parts from reference TRBV5-1 and TRBJ1-2): KAGVTQTPRYLIKTRGQQVTLSCSPISGHRSVSWYQQTPGQGLQFLFEYFSETQRNKGNFPGRFSGRQFSNSRSEMNVSTLELGDSALYLCASSSNYGYTFGSGTRLTVV.

V gene TRBV30 combines with J gene TRBJ1-5, with TRBD1 matching over 7 bases. V trimming: 8 bases; J trimming: 6 bases; junction bases outside the gene matches: 10. The CDR3 is 13 amino acids. Germline V CDR1 and CDR2: GTSNPN, SVGIG (reference sequence). CDR3 bases: TGTGCCCTTTCGCCAGGGGGAGCTCAGCCCCAGCATTTT. Its protein product is CALSPGGAQPQHF.

The rearrangement uses TRBV2 and TRBJ2-1, with D unresolved. Germline loops: CDR1 SNHLY, CDR2 FYNNEI. CDR3 size: 15 residues. Trimming shortened V by 3 bases and J by 3 bases, and 12 bases separated the two germline ends. This CDR3 reads CASSEYESGYNEQFF. The DNA for the CDR3 is TGTGCCAGCAGTGAGTATGAGTCAGGCTACAATGAGCAGTTCTTC.

The chain couples TRBV7-3 to TRBJ2-6, with 13 bases that match TRBD2. CDR1 SGHTA and CDR2 FQGTGA come from the germline V gene. This CDR3 contains 19 residues. Germline trimming cut 3 bases from V and 3 bases from J; bases unmatched to any gene: 8. In DNA form, the CDR3 reads TGTGCCAGCAGCTTGACCGGGACTAGCGGGATTCTTGGGGCCAACGTCCTGACTTTC. Translated, it gives CASSLTGTSGILGANVLTF.

The chain joins TRBV6-1 to TRBJ2-7; the D gene is possibly TRBD1 (5 bases). The CDR3 is 12 residues long. The germline gives CDR1 MNHNS, CDR2 SASEGT. Trimming shortened V by 6 bases and J by 3 bases, and 9 bases separated the two germline ends. The CDR3 DNA reads TGTGCCAGCAGGCTGACAGACTACGAGCAGTACTTC. It translates to CASRLTDYEQYF.

The chain employs TRBV6-9 and TRBJ2-5, with 8 bases lining up with TRBD2. The J call is uncertain, as TRBJ2-7 better fits the DNA end. The germline gives CDR1 MNHGY, CDR2 SVAAGI. The CDR3 length is 16 residues. CDR3: CASSYPPGGHTYEQYF. CDR3 in DNA: TGTGCCAGCAGTTATCCCCCGGGGGGGCATACGTACGAGCAGTACTTC.